Following are 21 T cell receptor beta chains from one sample sequenced in a study of technical replicates of blood from a handful of donors. The data were produced by immunoSEQ multiplex PCR, yet TCRdb's version contains in-frame clones alone and is incomplete. The sample contains about 93,000 clones, 95% of which appear only once. Input material: T cells isolated from PBMCs. All receptors come from a human donor in good health.

The CDR3 DNA sequence: TGTGCCAGCAGTTACGACATCTACGAGCAGTACTTC. Its translation is CASSYDIYEQYF. This chain uses TRBV6-6 with TRBJ2-7; D is undetermined. This CDR3 comprises 12 residues. Trimming shortened V by 2 bases and J by 3 bases, and 5 bases separated the two germline ends. Germline V gives CDR1 MNHNY, CDR2 SVGAGI (reference sequence).

The rearrangement uses TRBV18 and TRBJ1-4, with TRBD1 matching 8 bases. CDR1 and CDR2 from the germline V gene are KGHSH and LQKENI. Trimming took 5 bases from V and 7 from J; bases not matched to a gene: 9. This CDR3 region has 15 residues. The CDR3 DNA reads as TGTGCCAGCTCAGCCGAACCCGACAGGGGTGAAAAACTGTTTTTT. It specifies CASSAEPDRGEKLFF.

The CDR3 loop reads CASSAGVAKNIQYF. The CDR3 DNA sequence: TGTGCCAGCAGCGCCGGAGTTGCCAAAAACATTCAGTACTTC. The V and J genes are TRBV9 and TRBJ2-4; D is unresolved. This CDR3 comprises 14 residues. V was cut by 3 bases and J by 1 base, with 8 bases left in between. Germline CDR1 reads SGDLS; CDR2 reads YYNGEE.

The chain links TRBV6-6 to TRBJ1-2; 7 nucleotides line up with TRBD1. After removal of 6 bases from V and 4 bases from J, the junction contained 5 bases not matched to a gene. The germline CDR1 and CDR2 sequences are MNHNY and SVGAGI (reference sequence). The CDR3 contains 13 residues. CDR3 protein: CASRQRDSYGYTF. CDR3 nucleotides: TGTGCCAGCAGACAACGGGACAGCTATGGCTACACCTTC.

The chain carries TRBV4-1 and TRBJ2-7; 9 bases fit TRBD1. CDR3 length equals 15 residues. V shed 2 bases and J 4 bases; nucleotides not matched to a gene: 6. The germline V gene has CDR1 MGHRA and CDR2 YSYEKL. The CDR3 DNA sequence: TGCGCCAGCAGCCAAACCGGGACAGGGATTTACGAGCAGTACTTC. Translation: CASSQTGTGIYEQYF.

The gene calls are TRBV18 and TRBJ2-7, with TRBD1 matching 9 bases. V was clipped by 3 bases and J by 3 bases; unmatched bases: 6. From germline, CDR1 is KGHSH and CDR2 LQKENI. This CDR3 has 15 residues. The CDR3 here is CASSPAGTGLYEQYF. In DNA form, the CDR3 reads TGTGCCAGCTCACCGGCCGGGACAGGGCTCTACGAGCAGTACTTC.

The chain combines TRBV2 with TRBJ1-5; D ambiguous. The V gene lost 4 bases and the J gene lost 4 bases, with 11 bases spanning the gap. The CDR3 sequence is 14 residues long. Germline CDR1 and CDR2: SNHLY and FYNNEI. CDR3 nucleotides: TGTGCCAGCAGTGTCAGCCCGGGGAATCAGCCCCAGCATTTT. Its translation: CASSVSPGNQPQHF.

The V call is TRBV7-9, the J call TRBJ1-4; 7 bases line up with TRBD1. J was trimmed by 4 bases and V by 5 bases; bases with no gene match: 10. In germline, CDR1 is SEHNR, CDR2 FQNEAQ (reference sequence). The CDR3 spans 16 residues. The CDR3 nucleotides are TGTGCCAGCAGCACTCTCCCGGGACAGCTTAATGAAAAACTGTTTTTT. It translates to CASSTLPGQLNEKLFF. Combining the CDR3 with reference TRBV7-9 and TRBJ1-4 gives the whole variable domain DTGVSQNPRHKITKRGQNVTFRCDPISEHNRLYWYRQTLGQGPEFLTYFQNEAQLEKSRLLSDRFSAERPKGSFSTLEIQRTEQGDSAMYLCASSTLPGQLNEKLFFGSGTQLSVL.

This clone was seen only once. The chain is built from TRBV5-1 and TRBJ2-3; D possibly corresponds to TRBD1 (6 bases). The V end was cut by 0 bases, the J end by 0 bases, with 17 bases between. CDR1 is SGHRS, CDR2 YFSETQ, per germline. The CDR3 runs 18 residues. The DNA of the CDR3 is TGCGCCAGCAGCTTGGGCGGCAGGGGTGCGCTTAGCACAGATACGCAGTATTTT. Translating gives CASSLGGRGALSTDTQYF. The entire variable domain, with the rest obtained from reference TRBV5-1 and TRBJ2-3, is as follows: KAGVTQTPRYLIKTRGQQVTLSCSPISGHRSVSWYQQTPGQGLQFLFEYFSETQRNKGNFPGRFSGRQFSNSRSEMNVSTLELGDSALYLCASSLGGRGALSTDTQYFGPGTRLTVL.

V gene TRBV6-4 combines with J gene TRBJ2-3; 11 bases line up with TRBD2. V trimming: 4 bases; J trimming: 3 bases; junction bases outside the gene matches: 3. Germline CDR1 is MRHNA and CDR2 is SNTAGT. This CDR3 spans 15 amino acids. Here the CDR3 reads CASSAGTSGTDTQYF. In nucleotides, the CDR3 is TGTGCCAGCAGTGCCGGGACTAGCGGTACAGATACGCAGTATTTT.

This chain uses TRBV12-5 with TRBJ2-5; TRBD1 matches 8 bases. V shed 2 bases, J shed 0 bases, and the junction held 5 bases outside the gene matches. Germline values: CDR1 LGHNT, CDR2 FRNRAP. CDR3 size: 16 residues. This CDR3 reads CASGLSRTGHQETQYF. The CDR3 bases are TGTGCTAGTGGTTTGTCCAGGACAGGGCACCAAGAGACCCAGTACTTC.

This clone has just one count. The chain recombines TRBV11-3 with TRBJ2-7; tentatively, D is TRBD1 (5 bases). The CDR3 is 13 residues long. Germline lookup yields CDR1 SGHNT and CDR2 YENEEA. The germline V and J ends were trimmed by 7 bases and 2 bases, with 12 bases remaining between them. CDR3 amino acids: CASTKGNAYEQYF. The CDR3 DNA sequence: TGTGCCAGCACGAAGGGGAATGCCTACGAGCAGTACTTC. Complete variable domain (other parts from reference TRBV11-3 and TRBJ2-7): EAGVVQSPRYKIIEKKQPVAFWCNPISGHNTLYWYLQNLGQGPELLIRYENEEAVDDSQLPKDRFSAERLKGVDSTLKIQPAELGDSAVYLCASTKGNAYEQYFGPGTRLTVT.

The chain joins TRBV28 to TRBJ2-7, with D unclear. The germline gives CDR1 MDHEN, CDR2 SYDVKM. The V end was cut by 7 bases, the J end by 5 bases, with 12 bases between. This CDR3 has 12 residues. In nucleotides, the CDR3 is TGTGCCAGCAAATACGGGTCACACGAGCAGTACTTC. Its translation is CASKYGSHEQYF.

The chain joins TRBV18 to TRBJ2-3, with D perhaps matching TRBD1 (6 bases). This CDR3 is 15 amino acids long. Germline lookup yields CDR1 KGHSH and CDR2 LQKENI. V was cut by 6 bases and J by 1 base, with 14 bases left in between. CDR3 nucleotide sequence: TGTGCCAGCTCTTACACAGGGCTGGGCACAGATACGCAGTATTTT. Protein product: CASSYTGLGTDTQYF.

The chain recombines TRBV28 with TRBJ1-2; maybe TRBD1 (5 bases). V lost 3 bases to trimming and J lost 1 base, with 9 bases between them. The CDR3 sequence is 14 residues long. In germline, CDR1 is MDHEN, CDR2 SYDVKM. CDR3 loop: CASSFPTVNYGYTF. The CDR3 region has the DNA TGTGCCAGCAGTTTCCCGACAGTTAACTATGGCTACACCTTC.

The J gene is TRBJ1-5, the V gene TRBV28; TRBD1 aligns across 7 bases. This CDR3 region has 15 residues. The V segment lost 6 bases and the J segment 6 bases; nucleotides outside the gene matches: 11. The V gene's germline CDR1 is MDHEN and CDR2 SYDVKM. The CDR3 region has the DNA TGTGCCAGCAGCGGCTTCGACAGGGTTAGTCAGCCCCAGCATTTT. Its translation: CASSGFDRVSQPQHF.

V gene TRBV5-1 combines with J gene TRBJ2-3, with TRBD2 matching 15 bases. The CDR3 is made up of 17 amino acids. Germline CDR1 reads SGHRS; CDR2 reads YFSETQ. V shed 0 bases and J 5 bases; nucleotides not matched to a gene: 4. The CDR3 region has the DNA TGCGCCAGCAGCTTGGTTCCGGGACTAGCGGGAGGAGATACGCAGTATTTT. This encodes CASSLVPGLAGGDTQYF.

The J gene is TRBJ2-7, the V gene TRBV5-6, with unresolved D. The V end was cut by 0 bases, the J end by 4 bases, with 8 bases between. This CDR3 is built from 13 residues. Per the germline V gene, CDR1 is SGHDT and CDR2 is YYEEEE. The CDR3, as DNA: TGTGCCAGCAGCTTGGATGGAGCGTACGAGCAGTACTTC. Its translation is CASSLDGAYEQYF.

Here the CDR3 DNA reads TGTGCCGGAACCGGGGACAGATCGAACACTGAAGCTTTCTTT. It codes for CAGTGDRSNTEAFF. This chain connects TRBV2 to TRBJ1-1; TRBD1 matches 7 bases. The CDR3 has 14 residues. Germline CDR1 and CDR2: SNHLY and FYNNEI. V shed 11 bases, J shed 1 base, and the junction held 10 bases outside the gene matches.

This clone is a singleton in its sample. The chain has TRBV19 and TRBJ1-5, with 7 bases aligning to TRBD1. V trimming: 6 bases; J trimming: 4 bases; junction bases outside the gene matches: 9. The germline gives CDR1 LNHDA, CDR2 SQIVND (reference sequence). This CDR3 has 15 amino acids. Written as DNA, the CDR3 is TGTGCCAGTAGCAGGGGGTCGCCCTGGAATCAGCCCCAGCATTTT. The encoded protein is CASSRGSPWNQPQHF. The entire variable domain, with the rest obtained from reference TRBV19 and TRBJ1-5, is as follows: DGGITQSPKYLFRKEGQNVTLSCEQNLNHDAMYWYRQDPGQGLRLIYYSQIVNDFQKGDIAEGYSVSREKKESFPLTVTSAQKNPTAFYLCASSRGSPWNQPQHFGDGTRLSIL.

The gene calls are TRBV13 and TRBJ2-1; the D is unclear. This CDR3 spans 13 amino acids. V lost 5 bases and J lost 7, with 12 bases in between. Germline CDR1 and CDR2: PRHDT and FYEKMQ (reference sequence). CDR3 in amino acids: CASSNPTENEQFF. The DNA of the CDR3 is TGTGCCAGCAGCAACCCTACAGAAAATGAGCAGTTCTTC.